These 22 T cell receptor beta chains were sequenced from one sample in a study of OX40 agonist ivuxolimab in advanced cancers. Sequencing was performed with immunoSEQ multiplex PCR; in TCRdb, only in-frame clones are kept and a portion is missing. The repertoire holds 95,000 or so clones, with about 85% as singletons. The material sequenced was CD4+ or CD8+ T cells sorted from blood, taken in a trial of the OX40 agonist ivuxolimab. The source is an adult with an advanced solid tumor such as melanoma, head and neck, liver or kidney cancer.

The chain is built from TRBV7-6 and TRBJ2-1; perhaps TRBD1 as D (6 bases). The V gene lost 3 bases and the J gene lost 4 bases, with 13 bases spanning the gap. The CDR3 totals 15 residues. Germline V gene lookup returns CDR1 SGHVS and CDR2 FNYEAQ. As DNA, the CDR3 is TGTGCCAGCAGCTTGGTTCAGGGGATATACAATGAGCAGTTCTTC. This sequence encodes CASSLVQGIYNEQFF.

This chain links TRBV7-6 with TRBJ1-2, with 8 bases fitting TRBD1. The CDR3 totals 16 residues. The junction had 6 bases not matched to a gene; V was cut back by 1 base and J by 2 bases. Germline V gene lookup returns CDR1 SGHVS and CDR2 FNYEAQ. The CDR3 nucleotides are TGTGCCAGCAGCTTAGGGACAGGGAAAGGGAACTATGGCTACACCTTC. It translates to CASSLGTGKGNYGYTF.

The chain joins TRBV7-9 to TRBJ2-7; 13 nucleotides agree with TRBD2. In germline, CDR1 is SEHNR, CDR2 FQNEAQ (reference sequence). The length of the CDR3 is 16 residues. Germline trimming cut 5 bases from V and 5 bases from J; bases unmatched to any gene: 9. The CDR3 here is CASSPTGLAGEDEQYF. In nucleotides, the CDR3 is TGTGCCAGCAGCCCCACCGGACTAGCGGGAGAGGACGAGCAGTACTTC.

The rearrangement links TRBV5-1 to TRBJ2-5; possible D gene TRBD1, 5 bases. The germline V and J ends were trimmed by 4 bases and 5 bases, with 12 bases remaining between them. The CDR3 length is 13 residues. CDR1 is SGHRS and CDR2 is YFSETQ in the germline V gene. CDR3 residues: CASSKRQLETQYF. CDR3 coding DNA: TGCGCCAGCAGCAAACGACAGCTCGAGACCCAGTACTTC.

This rearrangement joins TRBV4-1 to TRBJ2-1, with 14 bases lining up with TRBD2. The ends lost 0 bases at V and 8 bases at J; junction bases unmatched: 3. This CDR3 is 16 amino acids long. Germline V lookup: CDR1 MGHRA, CDR2 YSYEKL. For the CDR3, the DNA is TGCGCCAGCAGCCAAGATGGGACTAGCGGGAGCCATGAGCAGTTCTTC. Encoded protein: CASSQDGTSGSHEQFF.

V is TRBV9 and J is TRBJ2-5; 11 bases align to TRBD2. TRBJ2-7 matches the DNA end more closely, so the J call is doubtful. The CDR3 has 14 amino acids. Germline V gives CDR1 SGDLS, CDR2 YYNGEE. The CDR3, as DNA: TGTGCCAGCAACCCTAGCGGGAGGTCCTACGAGCAGTACTTC. Protein sequence: CASNPSGRSYEQYF.

The gene calls are TRBV28 and TRBJ2-7, with 8 bases that match TRBD1. J lost 6 bases, V lost 5 bases, and 9 bases had no gene match. The CDR3 runs to 14 residues. The germline gives CDR1 MDHEN, CDR2 SYDVKM. The CDR3 loop reads CASSPPQGAVEQYF. DNA for the CDR3: TGTGCCAGCAGTCCCCCTCAGGGGGCGGTCGAGCAGTACTTC. The full variable domain, completed using reference TRBV28 and TRBJ2-7, is DVKVTQSSRYLVKRTGEKVFLECVQDMDHENMFWYRQDPGLGLRLIYFSYDVKMKEKGDIPEGYSVSREKKERFSLILESASTNQTSMYLCASSPPQGAVEQYFGPGTRLTVT.

The chain couples TRBV6-1 to TRBJ2-7, with D tentatively TRBD2 (6 bases). Germline values: CDR1 MNHNS, CDR2 SASEGT. V lost 4 bases and J lost 6, with 13 bases in between. The CDR3 length is 13 residues. This CDR3 reads CASSGNPGLEQYF. CDR3 coding DNA: TGTGCCAGCAGTGGAAACCCGGGACTCGAGCAGTACTTC.

The chain employs TRBV29-1 and TRBJ2-7, with D possibly being TRBD1 (6 bases). Germline assignment: CDR1 SQVTM and CDR2 ANQGSEA. This CDR3 is built from 13 residues. Trimming removed 2 bases from V and 3 bases from J, with 11 bases in between. DNA of the CDR3: TGCAGCGTTGAATGGGACACTGACTACGAGCAGTACTTC. Protein sequence: CSVEWDTDYEQYF.

The CDR3 nucleotides read TGTGCCAGCAGCTTAGCTTTCCAGCGGGAGTCCGATACAGATACGCAGTATTTT. Translation: CASSLAFQRESDTDTQYF. V usage is TRBV7-9 and J usage is TRBJ2-3; 8 bases map to TRBD2. The V and J ends lost 0 bases and 3 bases, in that order; junction bases with no gene match: 11. CDR3 length: 18 amino acids. The germline gives CDR1 SEHNR, CDR2 FQNEAQ (reference sequence).

The gene calls are TRBV4-3 and TRBJ2-7, with TRBD2 matching 12 bases. The CDR3 length is 19 residues. Germline loops: CDR1 LGHNA, CDR2 YSLEER. After removal of 1 base from V and 4 bases from J, the junction contained 14 bases not matched to a gene. The CDR3 DNA follows: TGCGCCAGCAGCCAAGCCCTAGCGGGAGGGCCGACGAAAAAGTACGAGCAGTACTTC. As protein: CASSQALAGGPTKKYEQYF.

The chain employs TRBV11-2 and TRBJ2-5, with D maybe TRBD1 (5 bases). Looked up from germline, CDR1 is SGHAT and CDR2 is FQNNGV. The CDR3 sequence is 13 residues long. With 5 bases removed from V and 5 bases from J, the gap between germline ends came to 12 bases. The CDR3 loop reads CASSTLPGETQYF. The CDR3, as DNA: TGTGCCAGCAGCACCCTGCCAGGGGAGACCCAGTACTTC.

This clone showed up just once. V and J are TRBV11-3 and TRBJ1-3; D gene ambiguous. Germline V gives CDR1 SGHNT, CDR2 YENEEA. There are 13 residues in the CDR3. Trimming pared 0 bases from V and 4 bases from J, leaving 4 bases between. The CDR3 is CASSLDWGNTIYF. CDR3 coding DNA: TGTGCCAGCAGCTTAGATTGGGGAAACACCATATATTTT.

In nucleotides, the CDR3 is TGCGCCAGCAGTCCCATAACCGGGACAGGGGGAACCCACGAGCAGTACTTC. It translates to CASSPITGTGGTHEQYF. The chain recombines TRBV23-1 with TRBJ2-7, with TRBD1 identical over 11 bases. TRBV23-1 is labeled an ORF, and its function is uncertain. This CDR3 is built from 17 residues. Trimming removed 4 bases from V and 5 bases from J; junction bases left unmatched: 13.

The chain employs TRBV9 and TRBJ2-3; 10 nucleotides line up with TRBD2. The CDR3 covers 16 residues. The trim removed 3 bases at V and 0 bases at J, leaving 4 bases unmatched. The germline V gene encodes CDR1 SGDLS and CDR2 YYNGEE. CDR3 sequence (DNA): TGTGCCAGCAGCGCGCCGGGACTAGCGAGCACAGATACGCAGTATTTT. It specifies CASSAPGLASTDTQYF.

This chain uses TRBV30 with TRBJ2-1, with D perhaps TRBD1 (6 bases). This CDR3 has 11 residues. Trimming took off 7 bases at V and 4 bases at J, with 8 bases between the two ends. Germline CDR1 and CDR2: GTSNPN and SVGIG (reference sequence). The CDR3 spells CALGGYNEQFF. The CDR3 DNA reads TGTGCCTTAGGGGGTTACAATGAGCAGTTCTTC.

The chain is built from TRBV10-1 and TRBJ1-1, with 7 bases matching TRBD1. After removal of 2 bases from V and 9 bases from J, the junction contained 3 bases not matched to a gene. The CDR3 is made up of 12 amino acids. Per the germline V gene, CDR1 is WNHNN and CDR2 is SYGVQD (reference sequence). CDR3 protein: CASSEMRGQAFF. The CDR3 DNA reads as TGCGCCAGCAGTGAGATGAGGGGGCAAGCTTTCTTT.

V is TRBV4-1 and J is TRBJ2-3; D may be TRBD1 (6 bases). Per germline, CDR1 MGHRA and CDR2 YSYEKL. The CDR3 runs 15 residues. Trimming removed 3 bases from V and 4 bases from J, with 14 bases in between. CDR3 region: CASSQPGKGADTQYF. In nucleotides, the CDR3 is TGCGCCAGCAGCCAGCCGGGGAAGGGGGCAGATACGCAGTATTTT.

In this sample, this clone turned up a few times. The V gene is TRBV19, the J gene TRBJ1-4; possible D gene TRBD1, 6 bases. The CDR3 is 16 amino acids. The V gene lost 4 bases and the J gene lost 3 bases, with 15 bases spanning the gap. CDR1 is LNHDA and CDR2 is SQIVND in the germline V gene (reference sequence). CDR3 sequence reads: CASSRIGDTSNEKLFF. In DNA, the CDR3 is TGTGCCAGTAGTAGAATCGGGGACACCTCTAATGAAAAACTGTTTTTT.

A word on this clone: Other DNA sequences within the sample encode an identical CDR3. The V and J genes are TRBV5-1 and TRBJ2-7; D remains unclear. Between the trimmed V and J ends, which lost 0 bases and 0 bases, there was a span of 4 bases. The CDR3 contains 13 residues. CDR1 is SGHRS and CDR2 is YFSETQ in the germline V gene. Here the CDR3 reads CASSLVSSYEQYF. The DNA of the CDR3 is TGCGCCAGCAGCTTGGTGAGCTCCTACGAGCAGTACTTC.

The chain is built from TRBV19 and TRBJ1-1, with 7 bases matching TRBD1. With V trimmed by 4 bases and J by 5 bases, 4 bases remained unmatched. Germline lookup yields CDR1 LNHDA and CDR2 SQIVND (reference sequence). The CDR3 totals 13 residues. This CDR3 is CASSKDRLTEAFF. The CDR3 nucleotides are TGTGCCAGTAGTAAGGACAGGCTAACTGAAGCTTTCTTT. Combining the CDR3 with reference TRBV19 and TRBJ1-1 gives the whole variable domain DGGITQSPKYLFRKEGQNVTLSCEQNLNHDAMYWYRQDPGQGLRLIYYSQIVNDFQKGDIAEGYSVSREKKESFPLTVTSAQKNPTAFYLCASSKDRLTEAFFGQGTRLTVV.

The chain couples TRBV2 to TRBJ2-3; no reliable D call. CDR1 SNHLY and CDR2 FYNNEI come from the germline V gene. The CDR3 length is 14 residues. Trimming cost V 1 base and J 7 bases, with 12 bases left between them. CDR3 sequence: CASSEGLGSYTQYF. The CDR3 nucleotides read TGTGCCAGCAGTGAAGGACTCGGCAGCTATACGCAGTATTTT.